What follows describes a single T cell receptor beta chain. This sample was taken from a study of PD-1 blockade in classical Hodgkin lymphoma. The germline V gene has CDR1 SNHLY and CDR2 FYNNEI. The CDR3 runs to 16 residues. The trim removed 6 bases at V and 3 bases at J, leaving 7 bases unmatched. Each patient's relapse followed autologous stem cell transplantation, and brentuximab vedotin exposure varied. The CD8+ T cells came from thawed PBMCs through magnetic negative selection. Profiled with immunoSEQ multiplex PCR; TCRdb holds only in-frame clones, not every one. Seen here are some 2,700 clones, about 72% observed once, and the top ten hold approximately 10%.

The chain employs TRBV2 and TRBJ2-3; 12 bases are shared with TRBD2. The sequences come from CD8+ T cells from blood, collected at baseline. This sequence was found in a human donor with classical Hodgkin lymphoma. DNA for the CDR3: TGTGCCAGCAGACACACTAGCGGGGGGCGAACAGATACGCAGTATTTT. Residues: CASRHTSGGRTDTQYF.